The sequence of this T cell receptor (beta chain) was determined in a study of shared clonotypes between healthy human individuals. Study-level background: Used for every donor were three CD4 naive, three CD4 memory, two CD8 naive and one CD8 memory plate.

About this clone itself: The antigen remains undetermined.

General study points: It was observed that approximately 5% of naive CD4 clonotypes were shared across a handful of donors.

Germline loops: CDR1 MDHEN, CDR2 SYDVKM. The V end was cut by 2 bases, the J end by 2 bases, with 7 bases between. The CDR3 has 14 amino acids. Using immunoSEQ multiplex PCR, the repertoire was profiled, and TCRdb retains in-frame clones only, with some absent. The sample has more than 550,000 clones, 55% to 80% seen once. Splitting of CD4+ cells produced CD45RA+ naive and CD45RA-negative memory subsets. This clonotype was obtained from a woman under 40 in good health. Sequencing was done on a sample of memory CD4+ T cells sorted from blood. Noted subset: CD45RA-negative fraction. The V and J genes are TRBV28 and TRBJ2-4; D may be TRBD1 or TRBD2 (5 bases each). The CDR3 coding sequence is TGTGCCAGCAGTTTAGGGGGAACCAAAAACATTCAGTACTTC. This encodes CASSLGGTKNIQYF.